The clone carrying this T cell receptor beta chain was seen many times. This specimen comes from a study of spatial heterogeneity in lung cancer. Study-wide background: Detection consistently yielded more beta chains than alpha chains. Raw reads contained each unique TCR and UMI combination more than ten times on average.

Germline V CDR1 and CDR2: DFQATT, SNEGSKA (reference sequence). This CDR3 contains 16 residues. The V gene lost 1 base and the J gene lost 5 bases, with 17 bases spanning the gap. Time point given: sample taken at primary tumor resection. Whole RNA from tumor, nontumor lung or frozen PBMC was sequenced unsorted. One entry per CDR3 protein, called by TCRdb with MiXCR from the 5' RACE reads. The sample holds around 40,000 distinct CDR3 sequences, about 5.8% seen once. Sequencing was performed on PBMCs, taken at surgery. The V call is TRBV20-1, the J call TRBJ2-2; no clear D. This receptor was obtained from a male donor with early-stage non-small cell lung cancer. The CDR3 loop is CSARGVQRKLTGELFF. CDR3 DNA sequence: TGCAGTGCTAGAGGGGTTCAGAGGAAGTTAACCGGGGAGCTGTTTTTT.